This T cell receptor beta chain was sequenced in a study of technical replicates of blood from several donors. Trimming removed 6 bases from V and 6 bases from J; junction bases left unmatched: 11. Germline CDR1 and CDR2: MDHEN and SYDVKM. This CDR3 region has 16 residues. The protocol was immunoSEQ multiplex PCR, while the TCRdb copy is restricted to in-frame clones and leaves out a portion. The sample shows fewer than 90,000 clones, around 93% of them seen only once. This sequence originates from a human donor in good health. The V and J genes are TRBV28 and TRBJ1-4, with 9 bases matching TRBD1. The sample taken for sequencing was T cells isolated from PBMCs. As DNA, the CDR3 is TGTGCCAGCAGATCCCAACGACAGGGGGTCGATGAAAAACTGTTTTTT. This codes for CASRSQRQGVDEKLFF.